Below, one T cell receptor beta chain is given with its context. Its specificity is unknown. Germline lookup yields CDR1 MGHRA and CDR2 YSYEKL. V shed 2 bases and J shed 0 bases, with 9 bases lying between them. This CDR3 is 15 amino acids long. The protocol was immunoSEQ multiplex PCR, while the TCRdb copy is restricted to in-frame clones and leaves out a portion. The data hold under 200,000 clones, with about 96% observed a single time. This specimen belongs to a study of cytomegalovirus exposure and HLA in healthy donors. Whole-study findings and limits: The listing of 150 to 200 TCR beta chains classed them as cytomegalovirus-associated.

The J gene is TRBJ2-3, the V gene TRBV4-1, with D uncertain. The sample taken for sequencing was PBMCs. The TCR was taken from a woman younger than 35 in good health and CMV-seronegative. CDR3 in DNA: TGCGCCAGCAGCCAATCTACCCCTAGCACAGATACGCAGTATTTT. It encodes CASSQSTPSTDTQYF.